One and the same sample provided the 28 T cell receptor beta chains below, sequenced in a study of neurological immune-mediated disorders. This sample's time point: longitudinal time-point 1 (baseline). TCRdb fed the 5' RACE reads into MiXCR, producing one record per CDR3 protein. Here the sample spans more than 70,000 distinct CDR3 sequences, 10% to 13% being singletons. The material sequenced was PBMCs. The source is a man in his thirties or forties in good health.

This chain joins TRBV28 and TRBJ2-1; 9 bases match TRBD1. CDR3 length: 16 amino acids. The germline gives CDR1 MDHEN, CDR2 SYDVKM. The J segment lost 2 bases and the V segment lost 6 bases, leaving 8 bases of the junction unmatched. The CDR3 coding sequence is TGTGCCAGCAGGTCCGGGACAGGGCCCCCCTACAATGAGCAGTTCTTC. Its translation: CASRSGTGPPYNEQFF.

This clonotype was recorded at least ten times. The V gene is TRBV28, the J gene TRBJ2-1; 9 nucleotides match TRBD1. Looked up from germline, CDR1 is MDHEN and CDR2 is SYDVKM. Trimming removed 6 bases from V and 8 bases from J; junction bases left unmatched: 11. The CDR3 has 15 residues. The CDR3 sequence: CASRHQTGGKDEQFF. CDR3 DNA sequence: TGTGCCAGCAGGCATCAGACAGGGGGTAAGGATGAGCAGTTCTTC.

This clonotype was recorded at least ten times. The CDR3: CSASSLSSGLLDEQYF. The CDR3 nucleotides read TGCAGTGCTAGCAGTTTAAGTTCGGGACTCCTGGATGAGCAGTACTTC. The chain employs TRBV20-1 and TRBJ2-7; the D gene is possibly TRBD2 (6 bases). Trimming removed 3 bases at V and 7 bases at J, with 25 bases between. This CDR3 is 16 amino acids long. Per the germline V gene, CDR1 is DFQATT and CDR2 is SNEGSKA (reference sequence).

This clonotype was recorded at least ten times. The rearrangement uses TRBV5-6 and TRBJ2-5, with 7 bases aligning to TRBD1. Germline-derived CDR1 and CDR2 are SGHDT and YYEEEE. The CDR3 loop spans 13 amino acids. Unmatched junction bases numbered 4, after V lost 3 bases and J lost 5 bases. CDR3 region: CASSSGQYETQYF. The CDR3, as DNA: TGTGCCAGCAGCTCGGGACAGTACGAGACCCAGTACTTC. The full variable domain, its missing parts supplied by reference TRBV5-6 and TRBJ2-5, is DAGVTQSPTHLIKTRGQQVTLRCSPKSGHDTVSWYQQALGQGPQFIFQYYEEEERQRGNFPDRFSGHQFPNYSSELNVNALLLGDSALYLCASSSGQYETQYFGPGTRLLVL.

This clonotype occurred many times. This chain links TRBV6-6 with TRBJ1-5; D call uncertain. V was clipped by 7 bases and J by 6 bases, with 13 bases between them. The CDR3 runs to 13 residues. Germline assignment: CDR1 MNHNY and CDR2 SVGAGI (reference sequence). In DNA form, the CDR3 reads TGTGCCAGCAACGACGCATGGGGTCAGCCCCAGCATTTT. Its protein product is CASNDAWGQPQHF.

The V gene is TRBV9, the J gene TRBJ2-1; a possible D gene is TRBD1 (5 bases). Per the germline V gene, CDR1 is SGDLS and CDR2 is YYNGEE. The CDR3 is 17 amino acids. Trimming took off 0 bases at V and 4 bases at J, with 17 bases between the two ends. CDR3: CASSVALQANLYNEQFF. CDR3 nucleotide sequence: TGTGCCAGCAGCGTAGCACTACAGGCAAACTTGTACAATGAGCAGTTCTTC.

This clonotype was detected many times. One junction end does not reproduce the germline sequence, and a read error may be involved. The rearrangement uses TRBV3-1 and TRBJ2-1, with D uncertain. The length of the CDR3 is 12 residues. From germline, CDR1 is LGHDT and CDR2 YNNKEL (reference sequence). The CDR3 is CASSPLNAPRSF. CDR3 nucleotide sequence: TGTGCCAGCAGCCCCCTCAACGCTCCGCGGAGCTTC.

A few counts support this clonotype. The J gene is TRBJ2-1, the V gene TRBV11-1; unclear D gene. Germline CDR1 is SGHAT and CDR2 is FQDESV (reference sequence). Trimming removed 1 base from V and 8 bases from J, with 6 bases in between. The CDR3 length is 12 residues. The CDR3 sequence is CASSLVFDEQFF. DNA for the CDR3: TGTGCCAGCAGCTTAGTCTTCGATGAGCAGTTCTTC.

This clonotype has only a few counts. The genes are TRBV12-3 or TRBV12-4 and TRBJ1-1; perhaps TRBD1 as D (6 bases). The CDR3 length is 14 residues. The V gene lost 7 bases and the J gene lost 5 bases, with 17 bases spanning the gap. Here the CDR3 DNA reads TGTGCCAGCAACCCCGGAGGGGGGGGGACTGAAGCTTTCTTT. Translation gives CASNPGGGGTEAFF.

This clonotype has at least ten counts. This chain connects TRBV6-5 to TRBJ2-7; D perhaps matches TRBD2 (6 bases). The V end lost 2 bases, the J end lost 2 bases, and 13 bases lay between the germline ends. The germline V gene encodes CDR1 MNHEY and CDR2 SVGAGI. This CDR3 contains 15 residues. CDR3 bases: TGTGCCAGCAGTTACGGGGGGACGGAGACCTACGAGCAGTACTTC. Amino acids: CASSYGGTETYEQYF.

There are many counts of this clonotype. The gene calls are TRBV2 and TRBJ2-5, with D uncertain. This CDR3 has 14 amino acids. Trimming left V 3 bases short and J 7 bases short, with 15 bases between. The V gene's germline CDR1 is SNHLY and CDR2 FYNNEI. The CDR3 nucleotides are TGTGCCAGCAGTGACCCCTGGGGTTATGTGACCCAGTACTTC. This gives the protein CASSDPWGYVTQYF.

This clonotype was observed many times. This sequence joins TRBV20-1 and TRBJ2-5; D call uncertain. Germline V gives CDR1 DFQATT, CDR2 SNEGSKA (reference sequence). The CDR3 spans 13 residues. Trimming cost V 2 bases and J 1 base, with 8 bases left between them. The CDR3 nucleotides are TGCAGTGCTAGATACGTCCTCCAAGAGACCCAGTACTTC. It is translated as CSARYVLQETQYF.

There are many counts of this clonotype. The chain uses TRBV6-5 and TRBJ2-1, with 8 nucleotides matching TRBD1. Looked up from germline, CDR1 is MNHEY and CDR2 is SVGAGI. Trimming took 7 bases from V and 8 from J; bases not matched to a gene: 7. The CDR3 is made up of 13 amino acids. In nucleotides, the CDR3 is TGTGCCAGCACCGAGACAGGGGCCTATGAGCAGTTCTTC. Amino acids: CASTETGAYEQFF.

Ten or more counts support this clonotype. In nucleotides, the CDR3 is TGTGCCAGCAGCTTAGGAAAGGTCCCTTCTGCCGGGGAGCTGTTTTTT. Protein sequence: CASSLGKVPSAGELFF. The rearrangement joins TRBV7-6 to TRBJ2-2; unclear D gene. The CDR3 has 16 amino acids. V lost 1 base and J 6 bases, leaving 15 bases between the germline ends. The V gene's germline CDR1 is SGHVS and CDR2 FNYEAQ. The variable domain in full, completed from reference TRBV7-6 and TRBJ2-2, reads GAGVSQSPRYKVTKRGQDVALRCDPISGHVSLYWYRQALGQGPEFLTYFNYEAQQDKSGLPNDRFSAERPEGSISTLTIQRTEQRDSAMYRCASSLGKVPSAGELFFGEGSRLTVL.

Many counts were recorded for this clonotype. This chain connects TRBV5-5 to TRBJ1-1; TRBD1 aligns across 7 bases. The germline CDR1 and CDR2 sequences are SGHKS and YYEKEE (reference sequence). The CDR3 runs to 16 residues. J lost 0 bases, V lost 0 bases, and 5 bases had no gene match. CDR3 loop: CASSLGDSQMNTEAFF. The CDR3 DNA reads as TGTGCCAGCAGCTTGGGGGACAGCCAAATGAACACTGAAGCTTTCTTT.

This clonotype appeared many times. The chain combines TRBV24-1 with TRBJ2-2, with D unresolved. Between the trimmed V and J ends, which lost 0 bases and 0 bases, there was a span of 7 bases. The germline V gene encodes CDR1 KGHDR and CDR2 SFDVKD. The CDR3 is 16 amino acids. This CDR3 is CATSDLDGANTGELFF. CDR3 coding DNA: TGTGCCACCAGTGATTTGGACGGAGCGAACACCGGGGAGCTGTTTTTT.

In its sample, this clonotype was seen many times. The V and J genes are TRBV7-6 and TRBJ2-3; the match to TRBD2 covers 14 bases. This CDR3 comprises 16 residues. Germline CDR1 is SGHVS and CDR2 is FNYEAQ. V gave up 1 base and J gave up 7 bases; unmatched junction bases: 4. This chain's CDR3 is CASSLGGLAGVNTQYF. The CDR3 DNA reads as TGTGCCAGCAGCTTAGGGGGACTAGCGGGAGTGAATACGCAGTATTTT.

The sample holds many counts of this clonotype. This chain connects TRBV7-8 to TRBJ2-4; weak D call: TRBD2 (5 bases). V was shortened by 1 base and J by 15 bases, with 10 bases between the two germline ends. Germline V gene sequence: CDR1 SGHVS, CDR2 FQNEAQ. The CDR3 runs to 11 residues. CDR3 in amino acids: CASSLDGSLYF. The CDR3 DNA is TGTGCCAGCAGCTTAGATGGGAGTTTGTACTTC. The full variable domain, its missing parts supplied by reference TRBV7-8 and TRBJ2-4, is GAGVSQSPRYKVAKRGQDVALRCDPISGHVSLFWYQQALGQGPEFLTYFQNEAQLDKSGLPSDRFFAERPEGSVSTLKIQRTQQEDSAVYLCASSLDGSLYFGAGTRLSVL.

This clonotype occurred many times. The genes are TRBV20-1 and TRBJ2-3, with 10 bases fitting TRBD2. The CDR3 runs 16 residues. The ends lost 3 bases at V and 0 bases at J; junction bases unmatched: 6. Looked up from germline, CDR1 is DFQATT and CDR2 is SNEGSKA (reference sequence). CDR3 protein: CSASSPSGSSTDTQYF. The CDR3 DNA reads TGCAGTGCTAGTTCACCTAGCGGGAGTAGCACAGATACGCAGTATTTT.

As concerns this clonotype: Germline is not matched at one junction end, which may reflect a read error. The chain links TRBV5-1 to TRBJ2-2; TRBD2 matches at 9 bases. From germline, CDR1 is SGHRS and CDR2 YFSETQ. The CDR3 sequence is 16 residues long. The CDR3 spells CANSLRLAGHTGELFF. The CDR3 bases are TGCGCCAACAGCTTGAGGCTAGCGGGACACACCGGGGAGCTGTTTTTC.

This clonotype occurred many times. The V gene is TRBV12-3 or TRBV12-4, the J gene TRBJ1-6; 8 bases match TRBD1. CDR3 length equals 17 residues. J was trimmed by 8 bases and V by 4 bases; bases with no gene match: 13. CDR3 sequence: CASSSSLDRVSDSPLHF. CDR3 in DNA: TGTGCCAGCAGTTCTTCCCTGGACAGGGTGTCGGATTCACCCCTCCACTTT.

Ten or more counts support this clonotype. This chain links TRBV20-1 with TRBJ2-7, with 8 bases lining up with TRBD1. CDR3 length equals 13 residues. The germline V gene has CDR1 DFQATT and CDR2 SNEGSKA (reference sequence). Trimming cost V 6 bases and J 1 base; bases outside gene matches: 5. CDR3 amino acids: CSAPGDRSYEQYF. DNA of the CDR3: TGCAGTGCCCCCGGGGACAGGTCCTACGAGCAGTACTTC.

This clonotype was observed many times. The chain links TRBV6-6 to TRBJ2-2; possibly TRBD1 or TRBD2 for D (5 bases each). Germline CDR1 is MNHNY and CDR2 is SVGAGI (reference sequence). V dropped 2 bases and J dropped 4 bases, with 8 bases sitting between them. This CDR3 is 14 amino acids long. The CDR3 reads CASSYGDGTGELFF. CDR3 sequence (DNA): TGTGCCAGCAGTTACGGGGACGGCACCGGGGAGCTGTTTTTT.

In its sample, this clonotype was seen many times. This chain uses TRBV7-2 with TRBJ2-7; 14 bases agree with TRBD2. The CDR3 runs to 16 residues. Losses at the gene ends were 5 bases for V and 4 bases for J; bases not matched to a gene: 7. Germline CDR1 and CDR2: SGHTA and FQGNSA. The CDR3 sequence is CASSTRLAGGPYEQYF. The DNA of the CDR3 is TGTGCCAGCAGCACCCGACTAGCGGGAGGGCCGTACGAGCAGTACTTC.

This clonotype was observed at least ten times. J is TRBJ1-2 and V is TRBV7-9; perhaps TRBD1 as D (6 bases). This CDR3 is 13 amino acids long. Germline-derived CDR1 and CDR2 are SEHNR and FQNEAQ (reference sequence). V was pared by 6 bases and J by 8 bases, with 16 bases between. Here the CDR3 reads CASSLAGGLGYTF. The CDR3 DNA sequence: TGTGCCAGCAGTTTGGCGGGGGGCTTAGGCTACACCTTC.

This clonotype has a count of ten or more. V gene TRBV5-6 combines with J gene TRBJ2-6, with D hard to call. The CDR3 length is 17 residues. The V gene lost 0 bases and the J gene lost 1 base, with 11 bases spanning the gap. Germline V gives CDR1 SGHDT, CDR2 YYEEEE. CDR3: CASSLVDGSSGANVLTF. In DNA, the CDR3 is TGTGCCAGCAGCTTGGTGGATGGAAGTTCTGGGGCCAACGTCCTGACTTTC.

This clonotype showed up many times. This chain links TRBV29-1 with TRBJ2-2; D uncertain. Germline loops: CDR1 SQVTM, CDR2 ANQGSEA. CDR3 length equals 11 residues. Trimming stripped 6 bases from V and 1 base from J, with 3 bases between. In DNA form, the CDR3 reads TGCAGCGTACAGAACACCGGGGAGCTGTTTTTT. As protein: CSVQNTGELFF.

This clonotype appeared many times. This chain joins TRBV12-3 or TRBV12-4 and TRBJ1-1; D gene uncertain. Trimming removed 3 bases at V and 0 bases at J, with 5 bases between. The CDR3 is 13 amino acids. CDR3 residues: CASSFLVNTEAFF. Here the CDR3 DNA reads TGTGCCAGCAGTTTTCTCGTGAACACTGAAGCTTTCTTT.